These 15 T cell receptor beta chains share one sample of origin, sequenced in a study of cytomegalovirus exposure and HLA in healthy donors. Only in-frame clones appear in the TCRdb table, and some are missing; sequencing was by immunoSEQ multiplex PCR. The sample shows around 180,000 clones, roughly 84% of them seen only once. The material sequenced was PBMCs. The receptors were gathered from a man aged 18 to 35 in good health and CMV-seropositive.

This clone was recorded once. The genes are TRBV11-3 and TRBJ2-2; 7 positions agree with TRBD1. Germline CDR1 reads SGHNT; CDR2 reads YENEEA. Trimming took 5 bases from V and 0 from J; bases not matched to a gene: 6. CDR3 length: 16 amino acids. The CDR3 nucleotides read TGTGCCAGCAGCCTCACAGGGGCCTCGAACACCGGGGAGCTGTTTTTT. Translation gives CASSLTGASNTGELFF.

V gene TRBV10-3 combines with J gene TRBJ1-1; D not resolved. The germline V and J ends were trimmed by 7 bases and 4 bases, with 16 bases remaining between them. Germline-derived CDR1 and CDR2 are ENHRY and SYGVKD. The CDR3 runs to 14 residues. The CDR3 region has the DNA TGTGCCATCACCGAAGAGGGAATTGGCACTGAAGCTTTCTTT. It translates to CAITEEGIGTEAFF.

V and J are TRBV7-9 and TRBJ2-1; D is possibly TRBD2 (6 bases). The V end lost 4 bases, the J end lost 6 bases, and 19 bases lay between the germline ends. The CDR3 loop spans 16 amino acids. Germline-derived CDR1 and CDR2 are SEHNR and FQNEAQ (reference sequence). The CDR3 here is CASSSTNRDFLNEQFF. The CDR3 coding sequence is TGTGCCAGCAGCTCCACGAACCGGGACTTCCTCAATGAGCAGTTCTTC.

This chain connects TRBV4-3 to TRBJ1-2; D is ambiguous. V was trimmed by 0 bases and J by 4 bases, leaving 9 bases between them. This CDR3 is built from 14 residues. The germline V gene has CDR1 LGHNA and CDR2 YSLEER. The CDR3 spells CASSQDLVGYGYTF. CDR3 nucleotides: TGCGCCAGCAGCCAAGATCTCGTCGGCTATGGCTACACCTTC.

In this sample, this clone turned up a few times. This sequence joins TRBV7-2 and TRBJ2-7; tentative D call: TRBD2 (5 bases). In germline, CDR1 is SGHTA, CDR2 FQGNSA. This CDR3 is 14 amino acids long. V dropped 6 bases and J dropped 2 bases, with 14 bases sitting between them. CDR3 coding DNA: TGTGCCAGCAGTAAGACTGTGGGAGCCTACGAGCAGTACTTC. The encoded protein is CASSKTVGAYEQYF.

The chain combines TRBV18 with TRBJ2-7, with D hard to call. The CDR3 contains 16 residues. Trimming shortened V by 1 base and J by 0 bases, and 13 bases separated the two germline ends. Germline assignment: CDR1 KGHSH and CDR2 LQKENI. DNA for the CDR3: TGTGCCAGCTCACCACTTGGGCAGCCAGACTCCTACGAGCAGTACTTC. It is translated as CASSPLGQPDSYEQYF.

This clone was counted once. V gene TRBV27 combines with J gene TRBJ1-1; 7 bases line up with TRBD1. The CDR3 loop spans 13 amino acids. V lost 6 bases to trimming and J lost 3 bases; unmatched junction nucleotides: 4. Germline values: CDR1 MNHEY, CDR2 SMNVEV (reference sequence). CDR3: CASRKGAHTEAFF. CDR3 bases: TGTGCCAGCAGAAAGGGGGCACACACTGAAGCTTTCTTT.

This chain joins TRBV11-2 and TRBJ2-2, with a weak D call TRBD2 (5 bases). The germline V gene has CDR1 SGHAT and CDR2 FQNNGV. The V and J ends lost 5 bases and 7 bases respectively, with 11 bases between them. The CDR3 has 13 residues. Here the CDR3 reads CASSPQRLGELFF. The CDR3 nucleotides read TGTGCCAGCAGCCCCCAGCGGCTCGGGGAGCTGTTTTTT.

The chain joins TRBV4-3 to TRBJ2-3; D perhaps matches TRBD2 (6 bases). V lost 0 bases to trimming and J lost 3 bases, with 10 bases between them. The CDR3 runs to 15 residues. Germline CDR1 LGHNA, CDR2 YSLEER. CDR3 protein: CASSQEPGRTDTQYF. CDR3 nucleotide sequence: TGCGCCAGCAGCCAAGAGCCAGGGAGGACAGATACGCAGTATTTT.

This chain uses TRBV5-4 with TRBJ2-1; 12 nucleotides agree with TRBD2. The V gene end was trimmed by 2 bases and the J gene end by 5 bases; junction bases not matched to a gene: 5. The length of the CDR3 is 16 residues. From germline, CDR1 is SGHNT and CDR2 YYREEE (reference sequence). This CDR3 is CASSLLAGGGHNEQFF. The CDR3, as DNA: TGTGCCAGCAGCTTACTAGCGGGAGGAGGTCACAATGAGCAGTTCTTC.

The chain employs TRBV6-1 and TRBJ2-7, with 8 bases lining up with TRBD1. V trimming: 3 bases; J trimming: 3 bases; junction bases outside the gene matches: 10. CDR1 is MNHNS and CDR2 is SASEGT in the germline V gene. The CDR3 spans 16 residues. In nucleotides, the CDR3 is TGTGCCAGCAGTGACTACGGACAGGGCACTAACTACGAGCAGTACTTC. Translation gives CASSDYGQGTNYEQYF.

The J gene is TRBJ2-3, the V gene TRBV4-1; the match to TRBD1 covers 8 bases. V shed 3 bases, J shed 4 bases, and the junction held 6 bases outside the gene matches. The CDR3 covers 15 residues. CDR1 and CDR2 (germline): MGHRA, YSYEKL. This CDR3 is CASSHLDRDADTQYF. The CDR3 region has the DNA TGCGCCAGCAGCCATCTGGACAGGGACGCAGATACGCAGTATTTT.

The chain links TRBV4-2 to TRBJ2-6; 7 bases fit TRBD2. Looked up from germline, CDR1 is LGHNA and CDR2 is YNFKEQ. The CDR3 runs to 16 residues. Trimming cost V 5 bases and J 4 bases; bases outside gene matches: 8. The CDR3 protein is CASSTTPAGGANVLTF. The CDR3 nucleotides read TGTGCCAGCAGCACGACCCCAGCGGGAGGGGCCAACGTCCTGACTTTC.

V usage is TRBV28 and J usage is TRBJ2-2; 7 bases line up with TRBD1. Germline assignment: CDR1 MDHEN and CDR2 SYDVKM. The J segment lost 7 bases and the V segment lost 6 bases, leaving 8 bases of the junction unmatched. The length of the CDR3 is 14 residues. The CDR3 region is CASSPEGGIGELFF. CDR3 DNA sequence: TGTGCCAGCAGCCCGGAAGGGGGCATCGGGGAGCTGTTTTTT.

This chain connects TRBV19 to TRBJ2-7, with 10 bases lining up with TRBD1. The V and J ends lost 6 bases and 4 bases, in that order; junction bases with no gene match: 6. The CDR3 is 14 amino acids. The germline CDR1 and CDR2 sequences are LNHDA and SQIVND (reference sequence). DNA for the CDR3: TGTGCCAGTAGCGCCGGGACAGGGGTTTACGAGCAGTACTTC. This translates into CASSAGTGVYEQYF.